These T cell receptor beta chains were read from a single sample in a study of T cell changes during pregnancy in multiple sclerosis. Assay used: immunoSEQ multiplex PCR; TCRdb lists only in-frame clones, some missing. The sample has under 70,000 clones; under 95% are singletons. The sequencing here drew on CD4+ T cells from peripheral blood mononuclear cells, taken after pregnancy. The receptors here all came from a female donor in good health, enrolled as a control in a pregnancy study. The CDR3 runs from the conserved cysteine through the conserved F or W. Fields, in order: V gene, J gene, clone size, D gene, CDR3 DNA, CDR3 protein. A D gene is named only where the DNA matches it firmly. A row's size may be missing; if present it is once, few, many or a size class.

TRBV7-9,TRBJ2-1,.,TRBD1,TGTGCCAGCAGCTTCAGGGGGCTGGGGAATGAGCAGTTCTTC,CASSFRGLGNEQFF
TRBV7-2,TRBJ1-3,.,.,TGTGCCAGCAGCTTATCCGGGAACTCTGGAAACACCATATATTTT,CASSLSGNSGNTIYF
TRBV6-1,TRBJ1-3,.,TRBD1,TGTGCCGGGGTAGGGGACAGGGTTGGAAACACCATATATTTT,CAGVGDRVGNTIYF
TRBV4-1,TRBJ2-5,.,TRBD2,TGCGCCAGCAGCCAAGATCCGATGCGGGGGGGTTATCGCCAAGAGACCCAGTACTTC,CASSQDPMRGGYRQETQYF
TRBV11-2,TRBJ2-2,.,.,TGTGCCAGCAGCTGGGACCGCGCCGGGGGCGGGGAGCTGTTTTTT,CASSWDRAGGGELFF
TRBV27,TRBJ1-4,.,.,TGTGCCAGCAGCAACAGGGAAGATGAAAAACTGTTTTTT,CASSNREDEKLFF
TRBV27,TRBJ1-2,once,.,TGTGCCAGCAGTTTAGGACAGCCACCGACTCGCTACACCTTC,CASSLGQPPTRYTF
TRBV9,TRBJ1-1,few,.,TGTGCCAGCAGCGTAGACAGAAACACTGAAGCTTTCTTT,CASSVDRNTEAFF
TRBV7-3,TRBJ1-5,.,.,TGTGCCAGCAGCCCGGGGGTTAATCAGCCCCAGCATTTT,CASSPGVNQPQHF
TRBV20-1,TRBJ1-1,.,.,TGCAGTGCGCCGGACGGGGTTGAAGCTTTCTTT,CSAPDGVEAFF
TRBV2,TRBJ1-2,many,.,TGTGCCAGCAGTGTAACATCCTTCAACTATGGCTACACCTTC,CASSVTSFNYGYTF
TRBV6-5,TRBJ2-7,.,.,TGTGCCAGCAGGGGACTGGACTCCTACGAGCAGTACTTC,CASRGLDSYEQYF
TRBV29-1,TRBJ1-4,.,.,TGCAGCGTGGGGGGTCGATTAAATGAAAAACTGTTTTTT,CSVGGRLNEKLFF
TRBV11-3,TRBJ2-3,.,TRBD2,TGTGCCAGCAGCTTAGATAGCATTTGGCGGGGGGGCTTGTCAGATACGCAGTATTTT,CASSLDSIWRGGLSDTQYF
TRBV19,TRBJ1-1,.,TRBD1,TGTGCCAGTGGACCGACAGGGTGGGACACTGAAGCTTTCTTT,CASGPTGWDTEAFF
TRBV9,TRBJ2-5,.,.,TGTGCCAGCAGCGTAGTTGGCAGGGATGGAGAGACCCAGTACTTC,CASSVVGRDGETQYF
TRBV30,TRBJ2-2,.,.,TGTGCCTGGAGTTCAGGGGCGAACACCGGGGAGCTGTTTTTT,CAWSSGANTGELFF
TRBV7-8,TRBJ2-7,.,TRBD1,TGTGCCAGCAGCTTAGGTGGACAGGGACAAGGGGAGCAGTACTTC,CASSLGGQGQGEQYF
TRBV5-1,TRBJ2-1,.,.,TGCGCCAGCAGCTTGCAGGGGAGTTGGAATGAGCAGTTCTTC,CASSLQGSWNEQFF
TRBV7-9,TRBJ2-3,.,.,TGTGCCAGCAGCTTAGATGGCGGGGGCTTCACAGATACGCAGTATTTT,CASSLDGGGFTDTQYF
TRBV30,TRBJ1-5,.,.,TGTGCCTGGAGTGCTCTCGGGGATCAGCCCCAGCATTTT,CAWSALGDQPQHF
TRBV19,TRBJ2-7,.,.,TGTGCCACAAGGGGGGGCTCCTACGAGCAGTACTTC,CATRGGSYEQYF
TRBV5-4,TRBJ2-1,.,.,TGTGCCAGCAGCTTACTGGACATCCTGTTCTACAATGAGCAGTTCTTC,CASSLLDILFYNEQFF
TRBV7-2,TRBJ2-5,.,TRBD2,TGTGCCAGCAGCCCGATATCTAGCGGTGGCCAAGAGACCCAGTACTTC,CASSPISSGGQETQYF
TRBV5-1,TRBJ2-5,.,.,TGCGCCAGCAGCTGGCTCACGAACCAGGCGCAAGAGACCCAGTACTTC,CASSWLTNQAQETQYF
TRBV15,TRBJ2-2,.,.,TGTGCCACCAGCAGGCCTGGAGACACCGGGGAGCTGTTTTTT,CATSRPGDTGELFF
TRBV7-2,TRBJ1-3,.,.,TGTGCCAGCAGCTTAGTAGGGGGAGGGTACTCTGGAAACACCATATATTTT,CASSLVGGGYSGNTIYF
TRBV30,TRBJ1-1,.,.,TGTGCCTGGAGTGTACGCGGGGGTACTGAAGCTTTCTTT,CAWSVRGGTEAFF
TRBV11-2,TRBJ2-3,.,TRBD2,TGTGCCAGCAGCTTAGGTAGCGGGCCTAGCACAGATACGCAGTATTTT,CASSLGSGPSTDTQYF
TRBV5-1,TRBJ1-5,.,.,TGCGCCAGCAGCTTACGAGGGGAGGATCAGCCCCAGCATTTT,CASSLRGEDQPQHF
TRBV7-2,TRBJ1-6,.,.,TGTGCCAGCAGCTTAGACGGTGGAGACAATTCACCCCTCCACTTT,CASSLDGGDNSPLHF
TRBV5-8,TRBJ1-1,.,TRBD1,TGTGCCAGCAGCCTCCGGGGGACAGGCGACACTGAAGCTTTCTTT,CASSLRGTGDTEAFF
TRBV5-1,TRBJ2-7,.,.,TGCGCCAGCAGCATAGGGGAACCCTACGAGCAGTACTTC,CASSIGEPYEQYF
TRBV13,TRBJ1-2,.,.,TGTGCCAGCAGCTCCGGGACACCGAACTATGGCTACACCTTC,CASSSGTPNYGYTF
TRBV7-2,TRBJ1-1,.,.,TGTGCCAGCAGCTCTCCCGACAGACAGCAGCCTGAAGCTTTCTTT,CASSSPDRQQPEAFF
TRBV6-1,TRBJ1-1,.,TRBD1,TGTGCCAGCAGTGGGGACAGGGTCCGCATTGAAGCTTTCTTT,CASSGDRVRIEAFF
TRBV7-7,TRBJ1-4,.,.,TGTGCTAGCAGTCCCGGGACACCAGCAACTAATGAAAAACTGTTTTTT,CASSPGTPATNEKLFF
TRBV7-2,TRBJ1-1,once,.,TGTGCCAGCAGCACGACGAGGGATGGCACTGAAGCTTTCTTT,CASSTTRDGTEAFF
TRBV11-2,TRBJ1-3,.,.,TGTGCCAGCAGCGAAGGACAGCCATTCTCTGGAAACACCATATATTTT,CASSEGQPFSGNTIYF
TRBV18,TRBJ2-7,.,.,TGTGCCAGCTCACCAACGGAACAGGGTGTTTACGAGCAGTACTTC,CASSPTEQGVYEQYF
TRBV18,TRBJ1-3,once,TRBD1,TGTGCCAGCTCACCAACAGGGGCTGGAAACACCATATATTTT,CASSPTGAGNTIYF